Below are 22 T cell receptor beta chains sequenced from a single sample in a study of blood T cells in healthy people across ages. The authors ran a second PCR of roughly 6 to 12 cycles using a sample-barcoded 5' primer and a J-beta primer mix. MiXCR, run by TCRdb on the 5' RACE reads, gives a single entry per CDR3 protein. The sample holds under 750,000 distinct CDR3 sequences; roughly 48% are singletons and the top ten take about 22%. The sequenced material came from blood. These receptors all come from a man older than 75 in good health.

J is TRBJ1-2 and V is TRBV12-3 or TRBV12-4, with a tentative D call TRBD1 (5 bases). Trimming left V 4 bases short and J 8 bases short, with 14 bases between. The CDR3 sequence is 13 residues long. CDR3 in amino acids: CASSSGTRQGYTF. In nucleotides, the CDR3 is TGTGCCAGCAGTTCCGGGACGCGGCAAGGCTACACCTTC.

This clonotype appeared a few times. CDR3 nucleotide sequence: TGTGCCAGCAAACGGGGTATCAGAGAGACCCAGTACTTC. Its protein product is CASKRGIRETQYF. The V and J genes are TRBV7-2 and TRBJ2-5; the D gene is possibly TRBD2 (5 bases). Germline V gene lookup returns CDR1 SGHTA and CDR2 FQGNSA. V shed 7 bases and J shed 4 bases, with 13 bases lying between them. This CDR3 region has 13 residues.

This clonotype appeared many times. The chain carries TRBV6-5 and TRBJ2-5; TRBD2 matches at 8 bases. With 4 bases clipped from V and 2 bases from J, the junction kept 6 bases outside the gene matches. This CDR3 is built from 15 residues. The germline V gene has CDR1 MNHEY and CDR2 SVGAGI. The CDR3 coding sequence is TGTGCCAGCAGTTTAGCGGGGAACTATCAAGAGACCCAGTACTTC. Translated: CASSLAGNYQETQYF.

This clonotype was seen many times. V usage is TRBV7-9 and J usage is TRBJ1-2; D is ambiguous. Trimming stripped 5 bases from V and 5 bases from J, with 15 bases between. The CDR3 has 14 residues. Germline V gives CDR1 SEHNR, CDR2 FQNEAQ (reference sequence). The CDR3 coding sequence is TGTGCCAGCAGCCTAGATACAGCCGTTTATGGCTACACCTTC. It codes for CASSLDTAVYGYTF. The variable domain in full, completed from reference TRBV7-9 and TRBJ1-2, reads DTGVSQNPRHKITKRGQNVTFRCDPISEHNRLYWYRQTLGQGPEFLTYFQNEAQLEKSRLLSDRFSAERPKGSFSTLEIQRTEQGDSAMYLCASSLDTAVYGYTFGSGTRLTVV.

This clonotype was detected many times. This chain connects TRBV6-6 to TRBJ2-7; D is possibly TRBD2 (6 bases). V was pared by 4 bases and J by 1 base, with 11 bases between. This CDR3 has 14 amino acids. Germline values: CDR1 MNHNY, CDR2 SVGAGI (reference sequence). The CDR3: CASSWLGTSYEQYF. CDR3 DNA: TGTGCCAGCAGTTGGCTGGGGACTTCCTACGAGCAGTACTTC.

This chain links TRBV7-2 with TRBJ2-3; TRBD2 aligns across 10 bases. The CDR3 has 19 amino acids. V shed 1 base, J shed 0 bases, and the junction held 10 bases outside the gene matches. The germline gives CDR1 SGHTA, CDR2 FQGNSA. DNA of the CDR3: TGTGCCAGCAGCTTAGTGTGGTCTAGCGGGGGCGCAAGCACAGATACGCAGTATTTT. It is translated as CASSLVWSSGGASTDTQYF.

This clonotype was seen a handful of times. The V gene is TRBV7-2, the J gene TRBJ2-4, with a weak D call TRBD1 (6 bases). V was shortened by 3 bases and J by 7 bases, with 13 bases between the two germline ends. This CDR3 is 14 amino acids long. Per germline, CDR1 SGHTA and CDR2 FQGNSA. The DNA of the CDR3 is TGTGCCAGCAGCTTCGACAGGTTCTCGAACATTCAGTACTTC. It translates to CASSFDRFSNIQYF. Using reference TRBV7-2 and TRBJ2-4 for the parts outside the CDR3, the full variable domain is GAGVSQSPSNKVTEKGKDVELRCDPISGHTALYWYRQSLGQGLEFLIYFQGNSAPDKSGLPSDRFSAERTGGSVSTLTIQRTQQEDSAVYLCASSFDRFSNIQYFGAGTRLSVL.

This clonotype was seen only a few times. The rearrangement links TRBV7-2 to TRBJ2-3; D ambiguous. Trimming removed 3 bases at V and 2 bases at J, with 12 bases between. Germline CDR1 SGHTA, CDR2 FQGNSA. The CDR3 has 15 amino acids. CDR3 sequence reads: CASSLGSKPTDTQYF. Written as DNA, the CDR3 is TGTGCCAGCAGCTTGGGTAGCAAACCCACAGATACGCAGTATTTT.

About this clonotype itself: Just one base apart from a much larger clone, this may be a read error. The chain combines TRBV6-5 with TRBJ1-1; a weak D match, TRBD1 (5 bases). V lost 10 bases and J 0 bases, leaving 15 bases between the germline ends. Germline V gene sequence: CDR1 MNHEY, CDR2 SVGAGI. The CDR3 runs to 14 residues. CDR3 sequence: CANRPDRLNTEAFF. The DNA for the CDR3 is TGTGCCAACAGACCCGACAGACTGAACACTGAAGCTTTCTTT.

A single count supports this clonotype. The rearrangement joins TRBV7-2 to TRBJ1-4; D is uncertain. Germline CDR1 reads SGHTA; CDR2 reads FQGNSA. The CDR3 length is 14 residues. Deletions cut 3 bases from V and 7 bases from J, with 12 bases between. The CDR3 coding sequence is TGTGCCAGCAGCTTTGATACCGGGTTTGAAAAACTGTTTTTT. This encodes CASSFDTGFEKLFF.

This rearrangement joins TRBV20-1 to TRBJ2-7, with a tentative D call TRBD2 (6 bases). Germline-derived CDR1 and CDR2 are DFQATT and SNEGSKA (reference sequence). With 1 base removed from V and 2 bases from J, the gap between germline ends came to 9 bases. This CDR3 contains 13 residues. The DNA for the CDR3 is TGCAGTGCTAGAGGGCGGGGTACCTACGAGCAGTACTTC. Amino acids: CSARGRGTYEQYF.

The sample holds many counts of this clonotype. The rearrangement uses TRBV6-5 and TRBJ2-2; D is uncertain. The CDR3 spans 11 residues. Per the germline V gene, CDR1 is MNHEY and CDR2 is SVGAGI. Trimming shortened V by 7 bases and J by 4 bases, and 4 bases separated the two germline ends. CDR3 residues: CASTSTGELFF. As DNA, the CDR3 is TGTGCCAGCACCAGCACCGGGGAGCTGTTTTTT.

V usage is TRBV4-2 and J usage is TRBJ2-2; D tentatively fits TRBD1 or TRBD2 (5 bases each). This CDR3 has 16 amino acids. Germline CDR1 is LGHNA and CDR2 is YNFKEQ. Between the trimmed V and J ends, which lost 1 base and 0 bases, there was a span of 9 bases. CDR3 sequence: CASSQAGRANTGELFF. In DNA, the CDR3 is TGTGCCAGCAGCCAAGCGGGACGTGCGAACACCGGGGAGCTGTTTTTT.

V gene TRBV29-1 combines with J gene TRBJ1-2; TRBD1 agrees at 9 bases. Germline CDR1 SQVTM, CDR2 ANQGSEA. The CDR3 runs 13 residues. The V segment lost 8 bases and the J segment 4 bases; nucleotides outside the gene matches: 8. Written as DNA, the CDR3 is TGCAGCACGGGACCGGACAGGGGCTATGGCTACACCTTC. Translation gives CSTGPDRGYGYTF.

This clonotype has just a few counts. The rearrangement uses TRBV6-5 and TRBJ1-2, with 8 bases identical to TRBD1. The CDR3 has 13 amino acids. V was clipped by 5 bases and J by 7 bases; unmatched bases: 6. CDR1 and CDR2 (germline): MNHEY, SVGAGI. The CDR3 reads CASSDGQGPGYTF. The DNA of the CDR3 is TGTGCCAGCAGTGACGGACAGGGTCCTGGCTACACCTTC.

The chain has TRBV10-3 and TRBJ1-2, with TRBD1 as a possible D gene (5 bases). The CDR3 runs to 14 residues. Trimming removed 2 bases at V and 4 bases at J, with 11 bases between. Germline loops: CDR1 ENHRY, CDR2 SYGVKD. The CDR3 loop is CAISETRQIYGYTF. CDR3 nucleotide sequence: TGTGCCATCAGTGAGACGAGACAGATCTATGGCTACACCTTC.

With respect to this clonotype: This could be a read error, since a much larger clone is one nucleotide away. The J gene is TRBJ2-2, the V gene TRBV7-9; D gene uncertain. The length of the CDR3 is 15 residues. Germline V gene sequence: CDR1 SEHNR, CDR2 FQNEAQ (reference sequence). The CDR3 nucleotides read TGTGCCGGCAGCTTAGCCGGACGGAACACCGGGGAGCTGTTTTTT. Translating it yields CAGSLAGRNTGELFF.

The rearrangement uses TRBV6-2 or TRBV6-3 and TRBJ2-6, with 8 bases identical to TRBD1. The CDR3 runs 16 residues. The germline CDR1 and CDR2 sequences are MNHEY and SVGEGT. With V trimmed by 8 bases and J by 2 bases, 8 bases remained unmatched. DNA for the CDR3: TGTGCCAGCGCGGCGATACAGGGGGCTGGGGCCAACGTCCTGACTTTC. It yields the protein CASAAIQGAGANVLTF.

This clonotype was counted a few times. The genes are TRBV5-1 and TRBJ2-7; 11 bases match TRBD2. Looked up from germline, CDR1 is SGHRS and CDR2 is YFSETQ. With 4 bases clipped from V and 3 bases from J, the junction kept 3 bases outside the gene matches. This CDR3 comprises 14 residues. The CDR3 nucleotides are TGCGCCAGCAGCGGCGGGACTAGCGGCTACGAGCAGTACTTC. This sequence encodes CASSGGTSGYEQYF.

Note on this clonotype: At one end the junction does not follow the germline gene, possibly because of a read error. The chain recombines TRBV6-6 with TRBJ2-1; weak D call: TRBD2 (5 bases). This CDR3 has 14 residues. Germline V gene lookup returns CDR1 MNHNY and CDR2 SVGAGI (reference sequence). The CDR3 coding sequence is TGTGCCAGCAGAGATGGTGGGCGGGCCGGTGAGCGGTTCTTC. Its protein is CASRDGGRAGERFF.

The chain couples TRBV20-1 to TRBJ2-3; 8 bases line up with TRBD2. The CDR3 runs to 15 residues. With V trimmed by 2 bases and J by 5 bases, 9 bases remained unmatched. Germline V gene sequence: CDR1 DFQATT, CDR2 SNEGSKA (reference sequence). CDR3 residues: CSARTSIAGKDTQYF. CDR3 nucleotide sequence: TGCAGTGCTAGAACTTCCATAGCGGGGAAAGATACGCAGTATTTT.

This clonotype was detected only once. The chain has TRBV5-1 and TRBJ2-5, with 12 bases identical to TRBD2. CDR3 size: 15 residues. Germline V gene data show CDR1 as SGHRS and CDR2 as YFSETQ. The ends lost 1 base at V and 11 bases at J; junction bases unmatched: 9. This chain's CDR3 is CASSLSSGGAREQYF. In nucleotides, the CDR3 is TGCGCCAGCAGCTTGTCTAGCGGGGGGGCCCGTGAGCAGTACTTC.